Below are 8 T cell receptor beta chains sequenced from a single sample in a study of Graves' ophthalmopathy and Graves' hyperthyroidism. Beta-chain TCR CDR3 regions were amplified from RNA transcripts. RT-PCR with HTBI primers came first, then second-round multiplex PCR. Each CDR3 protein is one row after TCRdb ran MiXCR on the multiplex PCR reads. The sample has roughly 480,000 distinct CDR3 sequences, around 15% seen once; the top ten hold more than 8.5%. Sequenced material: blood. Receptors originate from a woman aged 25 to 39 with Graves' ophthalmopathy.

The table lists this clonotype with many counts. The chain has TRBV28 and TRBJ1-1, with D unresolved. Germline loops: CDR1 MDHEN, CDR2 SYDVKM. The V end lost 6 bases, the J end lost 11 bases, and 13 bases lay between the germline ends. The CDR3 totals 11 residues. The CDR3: CASSDTLWAFF. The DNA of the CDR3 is TGTGCCAGCAGCGACACCCTCTGGGCTTTCTTT.

CDR3: CASPTPGGYGYTF. DNA for the CDR3: TGTGCCTCGCCAACGCCCGGTGGCTATGGCTACACCTTC. The V and J genes are TRBV30 and TRBJ1-2, with D unresolved. The CDR3 runs to 13 residues. CDR1 GTSNPN and CDR2 SVGIG come from the germline V gene (reference sequence). V lost 7 bases, J lost 4 bases, and 16 bases lay in between.

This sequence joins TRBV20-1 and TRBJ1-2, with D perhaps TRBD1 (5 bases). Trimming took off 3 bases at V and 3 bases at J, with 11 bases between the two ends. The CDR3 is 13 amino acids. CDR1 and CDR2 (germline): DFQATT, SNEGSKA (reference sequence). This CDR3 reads CSASVGDDYGYTF. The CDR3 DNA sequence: TGCAGTGCTAGCGTGGGGGATGACTATGGCTACACCTTC.

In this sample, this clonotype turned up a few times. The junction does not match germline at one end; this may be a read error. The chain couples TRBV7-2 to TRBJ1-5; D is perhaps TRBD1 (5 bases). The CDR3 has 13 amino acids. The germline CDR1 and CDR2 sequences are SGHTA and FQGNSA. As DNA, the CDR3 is TGTGCCCGCAGCCTACAGGGCAATCAGCCCCAGCATTTT. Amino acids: CARSLQGNQPQHF.

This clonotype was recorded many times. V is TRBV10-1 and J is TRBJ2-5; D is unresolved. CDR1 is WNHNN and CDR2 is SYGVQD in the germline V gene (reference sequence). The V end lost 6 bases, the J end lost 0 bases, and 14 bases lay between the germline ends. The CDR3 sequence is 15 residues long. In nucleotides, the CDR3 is TGCGCCAGCAGGATAACTTGGCACCACCAAGAGACCCAGTACTTC. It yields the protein CASRITWHHQETQYF.

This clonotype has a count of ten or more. The DNA of the CDR3 is TGTGCCAGCAGTTCGACAGGCGTTGGGGGGGAGCTGTTTTTT. It yields the protein CASSSTGVGGELFF. The rearrangement uses TRBV12-3 or TRBV12-4 and TRBJ2-2, with D maybe TRBD1 (6 bases). Trimming shortened V by 4 bases and J by 8 bases, and 14 bases separated the two germline ends. The CDR3 is 14 residues long.

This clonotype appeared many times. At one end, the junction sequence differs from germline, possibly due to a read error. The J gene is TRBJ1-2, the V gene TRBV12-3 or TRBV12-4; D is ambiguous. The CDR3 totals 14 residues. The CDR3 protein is CASSSGDINYGCTF. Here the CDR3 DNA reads TGTGCCAGCAGTTCCGGAGATATAAACTATGGCTGCACCTTC.

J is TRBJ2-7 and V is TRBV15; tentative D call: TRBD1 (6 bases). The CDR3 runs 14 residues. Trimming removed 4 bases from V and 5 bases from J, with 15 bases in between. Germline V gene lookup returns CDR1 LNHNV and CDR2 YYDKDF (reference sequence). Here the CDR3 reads CATSMWTVGDEQYF. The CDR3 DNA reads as TGTGCCACCAGCATGTGGACAGTAGGAGACGAGCAGTACTTC.